The 9 T cell receptor beta chains in this list originate from one sample, sequenced in a study of cytomegalovirus exposure and HLA in healthy donors. A multiplex PCR was run with 60 Vbeta primers and 13 Jbeta primers. Clones were read by immunoSEQ multiplex PCR, and TCRdb kept only the in-frame ones, dropping some. Its table records 100,000 to 150,000 clones. Sequenced material: PBMCs. All receptors derive from a young man in good health and CMV-seronegative.

J is TRBJ2-2 and V is TRBV19; 7 nucleotides align to TRBD1. Germline V gene lookup returns CDR1 LNHDA and CDR2 SQIVND (reference sequence). CDR3 length: 14 residues. The junction had 4 bases not matched to a gene; V was cut back by 6 bases and J by 3 bases. The CDR3 loop reads CASRQQGYTGELFF. The CDR3 DNA is TGTGCCAGTAGACAACAGGGGTACACCGGGGAGCTGTTTTTT.

The V gene is TRBV6-5, the J gene TRBJ1-5; TRBD1 is a possible D gene (6 bases). Germline-derived CDR1 and CDR2 are MNHEY and SVGAGI. The CDR3 covers 15 residues. Trimming stripped 8 bases from V and 3 bases from J, with 17 bases between. CDR3 loop: CASSLGAGHNQPQHF. In nucleotides, the CDR3 is TGTGCCAGCTCCCTGGGGGCAGGACACAATCAGCCCCAGCATTTT.

This chain connects TRBV5-1 to TRBJ2-7; D might be TRBD1 (5 bases). V was clipped by 3 bases and J by 3 bases, with 19 bases between them. There are 16 residues in the CDR3. CDR1 is SGHRS, CDR2 YFSETQ, per germline. DNA for the CDR3: TGCGCCAGCAGCTCCCCAGGCCTCAGACAGATCTACGAGCAGTACTTC. Translating gives CASSSPGLRQIYEQYF.

The chain couples TRBV27 to TRBJ1-5; D may be TRBD1 (6 bases). Germline values: CDR1 MNHEY, CDR2 SMNVEV (reference sequence). Trimming removed 8 bases at V and 4 bases at J, with 12 bases between. The CDR3 covers 13 residues. CDR3 amino acids: CASQTGWNQPQHF. The CDR3 DNA reads as TGTGCCAGCCAAACAGGGTGGAATCAGCCCCAGCATTTT.

The rearrangement uses TRBV27 and TRBJ1-6, with a tentative D call TRBD1 (6 bases). CDR1 and CDR2 from the germline V gene are MNHEY and SMNVEV (reference sequence). V dropped 2 bases and J dropped 0 bases, with 23 bases sitting between them. The CDR3 has 21 amino acids. The CDR3 is CASSLILGAGHLSSYNSPLHF. The CDR3 region has the DNA TGTGCCAGCAGTTTAATTTTGGGGGCCGGTCACCTAAGCTCCTATAATTCACCCCTCCACTTT.

The chain joins TRBV5-6 to TRBJ1-1; D perhaps matches TRBD1 (5 bases). V lost 0 bases to trimming and J lost 7 bases, with 7 bases between them. Germline V gives CDR1 SGHDT, CDR2 YYEEEE. There are 12 residues in the CDR3. As DNA, the CDR3 is TGTGCCAGCAGCTTGGGGGACTATGAAGCTTTCTTT. The encoded protein is CASSLGDYEAFF.

The chain carries TRBV28 and TRBJ1-5; TRBD1 matches 7 bases. Germline CDR1 MDHEN, CDR2 SYDVKM. The CDR3 totals 16 residues. The V and J ends lost 6 bases and 4 bases, in that order; junction bases with no gene match: 12. The CDR3 is CASSRLDRELNQPQHF. The CDR3 nucleotides are TGTGCCAGCAGCCGACTCGACAGGGAACTAAATCAGCCCCAGCATTTT.

This chain joins TRBV5-6 and TRBJ2-7, with D unclear. Germline V lookup: CDR1 SGHDT, CDR2 YYEEEE. Trimming took 1 base from V and 7 from J, leaving 6 bases between them. The CDR3 covers 11 residues. The CDR3 DNA follows: TGTGCCAGCAGCTTGTCCGGGGAGCAGTACTTC. Residues: CASSLSGEQYF.

V is TRBV19 and J is TRBJ1-1; D is unclear. CDR3 size: 16 residues. The germline gives CDR1 LNHDA, CDR2 SQIVND (reference sequence). The germline V and J ends were trimmed by 6 bases and 1 base, with 18 bases remaining between them. This CDR3 reads CASRTPLLRTNTEAFF. The CDR3 DNA is TGTGCCAGTAGGACTCCCCTCCTTAGAACGAACACTGAAGCTTTCTTT.